Listed below are T cell receptor beta chains from one sample, sequenced in a study of T cell repertoires in cytomegalovirus infection. TCRdb reprocessed the reads with MiXCR, giving one entry per CDR3 protein. Of about half a million distinct CDR3 sequences detected, about 39% appear once; the ten largest clones hold 40% to 50%. These receptors are not linked to any known antigen. Sample: cultured PBMCs, taken from culture after CMV antigen stimulation. The receptors shown here come from a human donor in good health (CMV status not recorded). Some clones in this sample may be carry-over from other donors' samples. Each CDR3 is given with its conserved first and last residue.

CDR3: CASSILGGMVYNEQFF; V: TRBV19
CDR3: CARPRQGYNEQFF; V: TRBV2
CDR3: CSARDTDSAQYF; V: TRBV20-1
CDR3: CASSRSESSYNEQFF; V: TRBV19
CDR3: CASRGGGMADTQYF; V: TRBV28
CDR3: CATAQGGDRSPLHF; V: TRBV27
CDR3: CASIGTPYEQYF; V: TRBV6-6
CDR3: CASSSGQTSTDTQYF; V: TRBV7-2
CDR3: CASSRIGTGNYEQYF; V: TRBV7-6
CDR3: CASSAEDWGDTQYF; V: TRBV7-2
CDR3: CASSLDPGLEEQYF; V: TRBV5-1
CDR3: CASSYPGLRSYEQYF; V: TRBV7-2
CDR3: CASSLRRTGELFF; V: TRBV7-2
CDR3: CSASPKGRYFGGYTF; V: TRBV20-1
CDR3: CASSLGEVGQETQYF; V: TRBV7-6
CDR3: CASSLDPRGRNTEAFF; V: TRBV19
CDR3: CASSLLQGVYNEQFF; V: TRBV7-8
CDR3: CASSWKGPSYNEQFF; V: TRBV7-2
CDR3: CSESRRAEGTQYF; V: TRBV20-1
CDR3: CASSELYGNTIYF; V: TRBV6-1
CDR3: CASSGTGTSGREVEQFF; V: TRBV5-4
CDR3: CASSNRDTGGIQYF; V: TRBV5-6
CDR3: CASTIGDTQYF; V: TRBV5-6
CDR3: CASSRGQGGPYEQYF; V: TRBV6-1
CDR3: CASTRLAGAYEQYF; V: TRBV6-2/TRBV6-3
CDR3: CASSYGGLIYGYTF; V: TRBV12-3/TRBV12-4
CDR3: CASRDPGTSGKYNEQFF; V: TRBV6-8
CDR3: CASSLWDRGTEQYF; V: TRBV7-9
CDR3: CASSFGGHPYEQYF; V: TRBV11-2
CDR3: CASWLDRLQETQYF; V: TRBV2
CDR3: CASRRVTHYEQYF; V: TRBV5-6
CDR3: CASGEPSKFYEQYF; V: TRBV7-6
CDR3: CASSEGANYGYTF; V: TRBV2
CDR3: CASTGLAGAETQYF; V: TRBV7-6
CDR3: CASGEGNQPQHF; V: TRBV6-6
CDR3: CASRYRVRETQYF; V: TRBV28
CDR3: CASSSGRTNEKLFF; V: TRBV2
CDR3: CASSLGQAGVETQYF; V: TRBV11-2
CDR3: CASSFRLAGFYEQYF; V: TRBV7-6
CDR3: CASSQVGWQPQHF; V: TRBV4-1
CDR3: CASSRVGTGGLENTEAFF; V: TRBV5-4
CDR3: CASSGQGGRNQPQHF; V: TRBV2
CDR3: CASSMGGAVSEQYF; V: TRBV19
CDR3: CASSFGPGYQDQPQHF; V: TRBV5-6
CDR3: CASSFGDTSGSGDTQYF; V: TRBV7-2
CDR3: CASSPGPGDYGYTF; V: TRBV12-3/TRBV12-4
CDR3: CASNPGQGTNEQYF; V: TRBV12-3/TRBV12-4
CDR3: CASSRGGGGNTIYF; V: TRBV6-1
CDR3: CSARFSTGAYEQYF; V: TRBV20-1
CDR3: CASSLGQGLFFEKLFF; V: TRBV7-2
CDR3: CSAATGSDTQYF; V: TRBV20-1
CDR3: CASSRTGYGANVLTF; V: TRBV7-9
CDR3: CASSRDRAFSPLHF; V: TRBV12-3/TRBV12-4
CDR3: CASSLFPGSGNYGYTF; V: TRBV28
CDR3: CASRYPGQGYEQFF; V: TRBV7-2